The 32 T cell receptor beta chains below were found in one sample sequenced in a study of T cells after posttransplantation cyclophosphamide. The table came from immunoSEQ multiplex PCR; TCRdb's copy has only in-frame clones and leaves some out. The sample shows approximately 30,000 clones, about 93% of them seen only once. The naive gate required viable CD3+CD4+ or CD3+CD8+ cells with CCR7+CD45RA+CD45RO-CD95-CD27+CD28+ phenotype. The sample consisted of naive CD4+ T cells sorted from PBMCs. The source is a woman in her fifties or sixties in good health, CMV-negative, and a related stem cell transplant donor.

The chain links TRBV30 to TRBJ1-2, with 7 bases fitting TRBD1. The CDR3 runs to 13 residues. Germline V gene lookup returns CDR1 GTSNPN and CDR2 SVGIG (reference sequence). V was clipped by 3 bases and J by 7 bases; unmatched bases: 8. As DNA, the CDR3 is TGTGCCTGGAGGAAACAGGGGTTAGGTGGCTACACCTTC. Residues: CAWRKQGLGGYTF.

The chain combines TRBV19 with TRBJ2-6, with a possible D match to TRBD1 (5 bases). There are 14 residues in the CDR3. Trimming took off 6 bases at V and 4 bases at J, with 10 bases between the two ends. CDR1 LNHDA and CDR2 SQIVND come from the germline V gene (reference sequence). CDR3: CASSEQAGANVLTF. CDR3 DNA: TGTGCCAGTAGCGAACAGGCCGGGGCCAACGTCCTGACTTTC. Using reference TRBV19 and TRBJ2-6 for the parts outside the CDR3, the full variable domain is DGGITQSPKYLFRKEGQNVTLSCEQNLNHDAMYWYRQDPGQGLRLIYYSQIVNDFQKGDIAEGYSVSREKKESFPLTVTSAQKNPTAFYLCASSEQAGANVLTFGAGSRLTVL.

This chain joins TRBV6-4 and TRBJ1-2, with 7 nucleotides matching TRBD1. In germline, CDR1 is MRHNA, CDR2 SNTAGT. CDR3 length: 13 amino acids. Germline trimming cut 6 bases from V and 4 bases from J; bases unmatched to any gene: 5. The CDR3 here is CASSEGAGYGYTF. The CDR3, as DNA: TGTGCCAGCAGCGAGGGGGCTGGCTATGGCTACACCTTC.

This clone was detected only once. The chain is built from TRBV7-2 and TRBJ2-1, with D perhaps matching TRBD2 (6 bases). V dropped 1 base and J dropped 3 bases, with 10 bases sitting between them. The CDR3 is 15 amino acids. Germline V lookup: CDR1 SGHTA, CDR2 FQGNSA. CDR3 DNA: TGTGCCAGCAGCTTAGATGCGGGGAACTACAATGAGCAGTTCTTC. Translated: CASSLDAGNYNEQFF.

This chain links TRBV28 with TRBJ1-1, with a possible D match to TRBD1 (6 bases). Per the germline V gene, CDR1 is MDHEN and CDR2 is SYDVKM. With 10 bases removed from V and 5 bases from J, the gap between germline ends came to 17 bases. This CDR3 contains 13 residues. Here the CDR3 DNA reads TGTGCCACCCATCGGGGGGCGAGGACTGAAGCTTTCTTT. Amino acid sequence: CATHRGARTEAFF.

This chain links TRBV4-3 with TRBJ2-7; 7 bases line up with TRBD2. CDR3 length: 12 residues. Germline assignment: CDR1 LGHNA and CDR2 YSLEER. V lost 4 bases to trimming and J lost 5 bases; unmatched junction nucleotides: 2. The CDR3 is CASSRGGNEQYF. The CDR3 DNA reads as TGCGCCAGCAGCCGGGGGGGGAACGAGCAGTACTTC.

CDR3 loop: CSAGRGLNTGELFF. The DNA for the CDR3 is TGCAGCGCTGGAAGAGGGTTAAACACCGGGGAGCTGTTTTTT. J is TRBJ2-2 and V is TRBV29-1, with D possibly matching TRBD2 (5 bases). CDR1 and CDR2 from the germline V gene are SQVTM and ANQGSEA. This CDR3 has 14 residues. Trimming took off 7 bases at V and 2 bases at J, with 14 bases between the two ends.

The rearrangement links TRBV28 to TRBJ1-2; D remains ambiguous. This CDR3 is built from 15 residues. V gave up 3 bases and J gave up 8 bases, with 19 bases separating them. The germline V gene has CDR1 MDHEN and CDR2 SYDVKM. The DNA of the CDR3 is TGTGCCAGCAGTTTTAGAATTGGACCCGCGGGAGGCTACACCTTC. This encodes CASSFRIGPAGGYTF.

This chain uses TRBV28 with TRBJ2-7; perhaps TRBD2 as D (6 bases). The ends were cut back, 5 bases at V and 2 bases at J, with 13 bases in the middle. Germline V gives CDR1 MDHEN, CDR2 SYDVKM. The CDR3 is 14 amino acids. Written as DNA, the CDR3 is TGTGCCAGCAGTACGGGACTGACCCCCTACGAGCAGTACTTC. This sequence encodes CASSTGLTPYEQYF.

The chain has TRBV5-6 and TRBJ2-5, with D perhaps TRBD2 (6 bases). Germline assignment: CDR1 SGHDT and CDR2 YYEEEE. This CDR3 contains 12 residues. The V end was cut by 3 bases, the J end by 11 bases, with 14 bases between. The CDR3 is CASSYHAREQYF. The CDR3 nucleotides read TGTGCCAGCAGCTACCACGCCCGGGAGCAGTACTTC. Complete variable domain (other parts from reference TRBV5-6 and TRBJ2-5): DAGVTQSPTHLIKTRGQQVTLRCSPKSGHDTVSWYQQALGQGPQFIFQYYEEEERQRGNFPDRFSGHQFPNYSSELNVNALLLGDSALYLCASSYHAREQYFGPGTRLLVL.

In its sample, this clone was seen once. V and J are TRBV7-9 and TRBJ2-2; D perhaps matches TRBD1 (6 bases). The CDR3 totals 12 residues. Germline V lookup: CDR1 SEHNR, CDR2 FQNEAQ (reference sequence). The germline V and J ends were trimmed by 9 bases and 6 bases, with 11 bases remaining between them. This chain's CDR3 is CASTGIPGELFF. CDR3 bases: TGTGCCAGTACAGGGATACCCGGGGAGCTGTTTTTT.

The CDR3 region has the DNA TGTGCCAGCAGTTACGACAATGGCCCAAGGAACACTGAAGCTTTCTTT. Amino acids: CASSYDNGPRNTEAFF. V and J are TRBV28 and TRBJ1-1; D not certain. Germline CDR1 MDHEN, CDR2 SYDVKM. Between the trimmed V and J ends, which lost 4 bases and 1 base, there was a span of 16 bases. The CDR3 length is 16 residues.

The CDR3 reads CASSASSGQETQYF. The CDR3 DNA sequence: TGTGCCAGCAGCGCCTCTAGCGGACAAGAGACCCAGTACTTC. The V and J genes are TRBV9 and TRBJ2-5; TRBD2 aligns across 7 bases. This CDR3 is 14 amino acids long. Trimming removed 3 bases from V and 2 bases from J; junction bases left unmatched: 4. In germline, CDR1 is SGDLS, CDR2 YYNGEE.

This clone was counted a single time. The J gene is TRBJ2-5, the V gene TRBV6-1; tentative D call: TRBD1 (5 bases). TRBJ2-7 matches the DNA end more closely, so the J call is doubtful. The CDR3 sequence is 12 residues long. CDR1 and CDR2 (germline): MNHNS, SASEGT. In DNA, the CDR3 is TGTGCCATCCAGACAGACCCCTACGAGCAGTACTTC. Protein product: CAIQTDPYEQYF.

This chain uses TRBV7-9 with TRBJ1-1, with no clear D. This CDR3 is 13 amino acids long. Trimming left V 5 bases short and J 5 bases short, with 12 bases between. CDR1 and CDR2 from the germline V gene are SEHNR and FQNEAQ (reference sequence). This CDR3 is CASSRNARTEAFF. Here the CDR3 DNA reads TGTGCCAGCAGCCGTAACGCGAGGACTGAAGCTTTCTTT.

The chain combines TRBV6-6 with TRBJ2-2; D possibly corresponds to TRBD1 (5 bases). V gave up 6 bases and J gave up 2 bases, with 13 bases separating them. The CDR3 is 15 residues long. In germline, CDR1 is MNHNY, CDR2 SVGAGI (reference sequence). The CDR3: CASRHGTGNTGELFF. CDR3 nucleotides: TGTGCCAGCAGGCACGGAACAGGCAACACCGGGGAGCTGTTTTTT.

The rearrangement joins TRBV19 to TRBJ1-1; D remains ambiguous. This CDR3 contains 15 residues. V shed 3 bases and J shed 1 base, with 12 bases lying between them. Germline V gives CDR1 LNHDA, CDR2 SQIVND (reference sequence). CDR3 sequence (DNA): TGTGCCAGTAGTATTCCCCCTGGCGGGAACACTGAAGCTTTCTTT. Residues: CASSIPPGGNTEAFF.

The chain links TRBV28 to TRBJ1-2; D is possibly TRBD1 (5 bases). The CDR3 is made up of 14 amino acids. The ends were cut back, 0 bases at V and 4 bases at J, with 9 bases in the middle. Looked up from germline, CDR1 is MDHEN and CDR2 is SYDVKM. This CDR3 reads CASSLWTEGYGYTF. As DNA, the CDR3 is TGTGCCAGCAGTTTATGGACAGAAGGCTATGGCTACACCTTC.

In the case of this clone: The junction shows a germline mismatch at one end, possibly a read error. The V and J genes are TRBV7-3 and TRBJ2-3; the D gene is possibly TRBD1 (6 bases). CDR3 size: 13 residues. Germline V gene lookup returns CDR1 SGHTA and CDR2 FQGTGA. The CDR3 coding sequence is TGTGCCAGCAGCTCGAGTTACAGGGATGTCTTGGGCTGG. This codes for CASSSSYRDVLGW.

This chain links TRBV10-3 with TRBJ1-1; D may be TRBD1 (6 bases). V was cut by 0 bases and J by 4 bases, with 9 bases left in between. Germline lookup yields CDR1 ENHRY and CDR2 SYGVKD. The CDR3 length is 14 residues. The CDR3 is CAISESRTATEAFF. The CDR3 DNA reads as TGTGCCATCAGTGAGTCTCGGACAGCCACTGAAGCTTTCTTT.

The V call is TRBV18, the J call TRBJ1-5, with 7 positions matching TRBD1. Germline CDR1 reads KGHSH; CDR2 reads LQKENI. The CDR3 covers 14 residues. The trim removed 5 bases at V and 3 bases at J, leaving 4 bases unmatched. CDR3 nucleotides: TGTGCCAGCTCAGAAGGGACAGTCAATCAGCCCCAGCATTTT. This codes for CASSEGTVNQPQHF.

This rearrangement joins TRBV9 to TRBJ2-3; D call uncertain. The CDR3 loop spans 15 amino acids. V was pared by 4 bases and J by 0 bases, with 12 bases between. Germline V CDR1 and CDR2: SGDLS, YYNGEE. The CDR3 bases are TGTGCCAGCAGCCCCCCGGGTACTAGCACAGATACGCAGTATTTT. Protein sequence: CASSPPGTSTDTQYF.

The chain has TRBV4-1 and TRBJ1-2; TRBD1 is a possible D gene (5 bases). V was clipped by 3 bases and J by 0 bases, with 11 bases between them. In germline, CDR1 is MGHRA, CDR2 YSYEKL. This CDR3 spans 15 amino acids. The CDR3 DNA follows: TGCGCCAGCAGCCAGGGGCGGACTACTAACTATGGCTACACCTTC. Its translation is CASSQGRTTNYGYTF.

The rearrangement links TRBV6-5 to TRBJ2-6, with D possibly being TRBD1 (5 bases). CDR1 and CDR2 (germline): MNHEY, SVGAGI. This CDR3 has 16 residues. Trimming took off 2 bases at V and 4 bases at J, with 12 bases between the two ends. This CDR3 is CASSYRQGTGANVLTF. The CDR3 nucleotides are TGTGCCAGCAGTTACCGGCAGGGTACAGGGGCCAACGTCCTGACTTTC.

This chain connects TRBV28 to TRBJ1-1; 9 bases fit TRBD1. The J segment lost 3 bases and the V segment lost 6 bases, leaving 11 bases of the junction unmatched. This CDR3 contains 16 residues. Germline V gene data show CDR1 as MDHEN and CDR2 as SYDVKM. CDR3 sequence reads: CASRRAGTGYDTEAFF. CDR3 nucleotides: TGTGCCAGCAGGCGAGCCGGGACAGGGTATGACACTGAAGCTTTCTTT.

The chain recombines TRBV2 with TRBJ2-3; the match to TRBD2 covers 11 bases. The CDR3 is 15 residues long. The junction had 7 bases not matched to a gene; V was cut back by 3 bases and J by 8 bases. CDR1 is SNHLY, CDR2 FYNNEI, per germline. In nucleotides, the CDR3 is TGTGCCAGCAGTGAGGTTAGCGGGAGGGCCGGTACGCAGTATTTT. It is translated as CASSEVSGRAGTQYF.

This chain uses TRBV19 with TRBJ2-7; D not resolved. Trimming removed 7 bases at V and 6 bases at J, with 10 bases between. This CDR3 region has 11 residues. The germline V gene has CDR1 LNHDA and CDR2 SQIVND (reference sequence). The CDR3 loop is CASKETFEQYF. Here the CDR3 DNA reads TGTGCCAGTAAGGAGACTTTCGAGCAGTACTTC.

CDR3 in DNA: TGCGCCAGCAGCATCGGACTAGACCGAGATACGCAGTATTTT. Translation gives CASSIGLDRDTQYF. This rearrangement joins TRBV5-1 to TRBJ2-3, with TRBD2 matching over 7 bases. The CDR3 runs to 14 residues. With V trimmed by 4 bases and J by 5 bases, 7 bases remained unmatched. The germline V gene encodes CDR1 SGHRS and CDR2 YFSETQ.

The gene calls are TRBV10-3 and TRBJ1-2; D is ambiguous. Germline V lookup: CDR1 ENHRY, CDR2 SYGVKD. Trimming left V 2 bases short and J 1 base short, with 11 bases between. The CDR3 is 15 residues long. The DNA for the CDR3 is TGTGCCATCAGTGAGGGACTATATTATAACTATGGCTACACCTTC. Residues: CAISEGLYYNYGYTF.

J is TRBJ2-3 and V is TRBV29-1; D gene ambiguous. Trimming took off 3 bases at V and 3 bases at J, with 13 bases between the two ends. Germline CDR1 SQVTM, CDR2 ANQGSEA. The CDR3 has 14 amino acids. CDR3 nucleotides: TGCAGCGTTGAGGTCAGCGACGGAACAGATACGCAGTATTTT. It codes for CSVEVSDGTDTQYF.

The table lists this clone with a count of one. The chain carries TRBV25-1 and TRBJ1-3; D call uncertain. The CDR3 sequence is 12 residues long. Looked up from germline, CDR1 is MGHDK and CDR2 is SYGVNS. The V end was cut by 4 bases, the J end by 5 bases, with 6 bases between. CDR3 bases: TGTGCCAGCAGTGCCCCAAGAAACACCATATATTTT. Amino acids: CASSAPRNTIYF.

This clone was recorded only once. V is TRBV5-1 and J is TRBJ1-1; 7 nucleotides agree with TRBD1. CDR3 size: 15 residues. Germline V gene lookup returns CDR1 SGHRS and CDR2 YFSETQ. The V and J ends lost 4 bases and 6 bases, in that order; junction bases with no gene match: 12. The chain's CDR3 is CASSGKGGASSEAFF. CDR3 DNA: TGCGCCAGCAGCGGAAAAGGGGGCGCGAGTTCTGAAGCTTTCTTT.